These T cell receptor beta chains were read from a single sample in a study of shared clonotypes between healthy human individuals. This table comes from immunoSEQ multiplex PCR, and its TCRdb copy is limited to in-frame clones, with some not included. The sample has more than 400,000 clones, approximately 94% seen once. The material sequenced was naive CD4+ T cells sorted from blood. The receptors were sampled from a woman between 25 and 40 years old in good health. CDR3s include the opening cysteine and the closing phenylalanine or tryptophan. A D gene is named only where the DNA matches it firmly.

v_call d_call cdr3_aa
TRBV6-5 TRBD1 CASSSGQGVDNYGYTF
TRBV11-1 NA CASSTTTEAGQYF
TRBV4-1 NA CASSQDTAVRVETQYF
TRBV4-2 TRBD1 CASSRKKVQGAGEQYF
TRBV5-1 TRBD1 CASSGYRGQGEKLFF
TRBV11-3 TRBD2 CASSLGSSGTIREQFF
TRBV6-6 NA CASSYGDSSGANVLTF
TRBV27 NA CASSLAGRTDTQYF
TRBV11-2 TRBD2 CASSPGLAGAMYEQYF
TRBV6-6 NA CASRTSTDYSNQPQHF
TRBV6-5 NA CASRMTQGRKLFF
TRBV2 TRBD1 CASSEGDRITGELFF
TRBV6-5 NA CASSPVVAGREQFF
TRBV30 NA CAWRATSTYEQYF
TRBV7-6 TRBD2 CASSPAGGVSKETQYF
TRBV15 NA CATSRDLKVRDGLYEQYF